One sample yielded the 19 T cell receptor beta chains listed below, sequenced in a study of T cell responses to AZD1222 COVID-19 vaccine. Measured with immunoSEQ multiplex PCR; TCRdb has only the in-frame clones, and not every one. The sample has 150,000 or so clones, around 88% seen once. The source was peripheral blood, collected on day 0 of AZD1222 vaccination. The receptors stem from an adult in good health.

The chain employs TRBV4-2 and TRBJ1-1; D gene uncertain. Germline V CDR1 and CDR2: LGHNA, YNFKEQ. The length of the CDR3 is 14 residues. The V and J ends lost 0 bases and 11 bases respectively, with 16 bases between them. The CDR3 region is CASSQDLRQERAFF. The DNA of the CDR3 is TGTGCCAGCAGCCAAGATCTTCGGCAGGAGCGGGCTTTCTTT.

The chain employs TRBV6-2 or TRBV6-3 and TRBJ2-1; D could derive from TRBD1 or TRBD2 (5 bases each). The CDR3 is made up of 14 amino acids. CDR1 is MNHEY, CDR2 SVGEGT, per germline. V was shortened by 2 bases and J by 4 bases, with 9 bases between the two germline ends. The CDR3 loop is CASSYGTTYNEQFF. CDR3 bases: TGTGCCAGCAGTTACGGGACCACTTACAATGAGCAGTTCTTC.

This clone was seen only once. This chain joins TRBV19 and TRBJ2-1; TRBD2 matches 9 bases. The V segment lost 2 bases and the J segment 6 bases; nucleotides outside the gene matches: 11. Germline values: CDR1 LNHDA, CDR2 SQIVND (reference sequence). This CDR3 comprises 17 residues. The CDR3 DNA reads TGTGCCAGTAGTATAAAAGGTGTAGCGGGAGCCGCCAATGAGCAGTTCTTC. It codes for CASSIKGVAGAANEQFF. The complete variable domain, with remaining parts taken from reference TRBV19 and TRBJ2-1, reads DGGITQSPKYLFRKEGQNVTLSCEQNLNHDAMYWYRQDPGQGLRLIYYSQIVNDFQKGDIAEGYSVSREKKESFPLTVTSAQKNPTAFYLCASSIKGVAGAANEQFFGPGTRLTVL.

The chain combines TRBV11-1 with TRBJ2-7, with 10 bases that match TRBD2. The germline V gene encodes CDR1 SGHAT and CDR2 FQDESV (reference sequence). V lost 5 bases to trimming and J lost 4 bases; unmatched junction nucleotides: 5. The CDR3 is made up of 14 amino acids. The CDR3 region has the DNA TGTGCCAGCAGCCCTAGCGGGAGTTGGTACGAGCAGTACTTC. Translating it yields CASSPSGSWYEQYF. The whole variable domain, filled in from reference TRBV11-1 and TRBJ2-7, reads EAEVAQSPRYKITEKSQAVAFWCDPISGHATLYWYRQILGQGPELLVQFQDESVVDDSQLPKDRFSAERLKGVDSTLKIQPAELGDSAMYLCASSPSGSWYEQYFGPGTRLTVT.

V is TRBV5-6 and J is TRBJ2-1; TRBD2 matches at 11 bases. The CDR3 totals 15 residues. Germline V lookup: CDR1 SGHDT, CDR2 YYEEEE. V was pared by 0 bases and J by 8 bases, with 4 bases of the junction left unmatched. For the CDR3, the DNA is TGTGCCAGCAGCTTGGCTTTAGCGGGAGGGTATGAGCAGTTCTTC. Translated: CASSLALAGGYEQFF. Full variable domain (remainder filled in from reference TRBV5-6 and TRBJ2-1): DAGVTQSPTHLIKTRGQQVTLRCSPKSGHDTVSWYQQALGQGPQFIFQYYEEEERQRGNFPDRFSGHQFPNYSSELNVNALLLGDSALYLCASSLALAGGYEQFFGPGTRLTVL.

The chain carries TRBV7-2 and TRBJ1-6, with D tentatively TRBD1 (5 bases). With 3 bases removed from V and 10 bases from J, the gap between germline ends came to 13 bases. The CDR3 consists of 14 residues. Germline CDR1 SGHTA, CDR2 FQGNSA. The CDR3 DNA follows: TGTGCCAGCAGCTTCCAAGGGGCAGGATCACCCCTCCACTTT. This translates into CASSFQGAGSPLHF.

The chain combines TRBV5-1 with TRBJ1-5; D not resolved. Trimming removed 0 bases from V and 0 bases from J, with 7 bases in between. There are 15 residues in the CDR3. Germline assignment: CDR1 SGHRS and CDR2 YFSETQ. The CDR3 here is CASSLDGNSNQPQHF. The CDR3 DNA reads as TGCGCCAGCAGCTTGGACGGAAATAGCAATCAGCCCCAGCATTTT.

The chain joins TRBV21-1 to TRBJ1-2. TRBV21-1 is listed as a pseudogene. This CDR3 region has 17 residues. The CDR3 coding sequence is TGTGCCAGCAGCAAAGTTTTGGACGGCCAATTAATCTATGGCTACACCTTC. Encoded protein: CASSKVLDGQLIYGYTF.

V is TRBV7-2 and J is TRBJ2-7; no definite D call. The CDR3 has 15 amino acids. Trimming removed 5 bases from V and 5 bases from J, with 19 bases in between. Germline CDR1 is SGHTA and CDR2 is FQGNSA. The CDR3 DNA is TGTGCCAGCAGCCCAAGGCAGGTGGTGGGTAACGAGCAGTACTTC. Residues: CASSPRQVVGNEQYF.

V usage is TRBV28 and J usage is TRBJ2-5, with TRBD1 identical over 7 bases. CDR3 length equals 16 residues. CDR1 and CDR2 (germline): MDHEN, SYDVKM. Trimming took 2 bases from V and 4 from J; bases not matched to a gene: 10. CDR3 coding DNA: TGTGCCAGCAGTTTACGGGTGACAGGGTTTGGAGAGACCCAGTACTTC. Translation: CASSLRVTGFGETQYF.

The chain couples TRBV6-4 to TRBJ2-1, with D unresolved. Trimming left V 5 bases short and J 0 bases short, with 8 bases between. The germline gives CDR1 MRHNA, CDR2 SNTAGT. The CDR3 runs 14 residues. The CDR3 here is CASSSESSYNEQFF. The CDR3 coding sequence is TGTGCCAGCAGTAGCGAGAGCTCCTACAATGAGCAGTTCTTC.

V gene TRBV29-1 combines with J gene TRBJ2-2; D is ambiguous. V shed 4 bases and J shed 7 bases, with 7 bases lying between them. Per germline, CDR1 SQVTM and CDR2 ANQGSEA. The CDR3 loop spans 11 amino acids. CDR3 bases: TGCAGCGTTGTTTTTAGCGGGGAGCTGTTTTTT. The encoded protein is CSVVFSGELFF.

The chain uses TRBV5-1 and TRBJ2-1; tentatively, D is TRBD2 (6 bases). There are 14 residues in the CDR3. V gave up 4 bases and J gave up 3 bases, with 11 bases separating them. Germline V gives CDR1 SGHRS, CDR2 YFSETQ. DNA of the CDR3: TGCGCCAGCAGCCGGGACTTTGGCTACAATGAGCAGTTCTTC. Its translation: CASSRDFGYNEQFF.

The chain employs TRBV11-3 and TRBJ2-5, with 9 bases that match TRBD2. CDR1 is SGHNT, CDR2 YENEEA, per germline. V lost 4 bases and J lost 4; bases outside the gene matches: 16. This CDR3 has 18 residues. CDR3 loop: CASSSGVAGDRFGETQYF. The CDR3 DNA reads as TGTGCCAGCAGCTCAGGGGTAGCGGGAGACAGGTTTGGAGAGACCCAGTACTTC. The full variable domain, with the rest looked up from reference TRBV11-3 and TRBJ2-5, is EAGVVQSPRYKIIEKKQPVAFWCNPISGHNTLYWYLQNLGQGPELLIRYENEEAVDDSQLPKDRFSAERLKGVDSTLKIQPAELGDSAVYLCASSSGVAGDRFGETQYFGPGTRLLVL.

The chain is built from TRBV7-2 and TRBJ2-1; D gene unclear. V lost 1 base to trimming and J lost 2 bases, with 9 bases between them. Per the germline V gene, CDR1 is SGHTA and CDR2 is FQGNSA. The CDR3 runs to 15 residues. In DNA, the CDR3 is TGTGCCAGCAGCTTAGTACAAAAGCCCTACAATGAGCAGTTCTTC. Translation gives CASSLVQKPYNEQFF.

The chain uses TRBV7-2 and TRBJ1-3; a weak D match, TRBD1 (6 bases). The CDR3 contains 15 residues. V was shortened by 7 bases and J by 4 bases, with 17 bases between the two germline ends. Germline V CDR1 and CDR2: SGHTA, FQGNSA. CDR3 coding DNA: TGTGCCAGCAACGAGCCCGGACAGACCGGAAACACCATATATTTT. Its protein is CASNEPGQTGNTIYF. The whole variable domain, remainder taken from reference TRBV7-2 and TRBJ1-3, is GAGVSQSPSNKVTEKGKDVELRCDPISGHTALYWYRQSLGQGLEFLIYFQGNSAPDKSGLPSDRFSAERTGGSVSTLTIQRTQQEDSAVYLCASNEPGQTGNTIYFGEGSWLTVV.

The CDR3 loop is CASSPLGHNYEQYF. CDR3 DNA: TGTGCCAGCAGCCCCCTGGGCCACAACTACGAGCAGTACTTC. The chain joins TRBV7-8 to TRBJ2-7, with unresolved D. V dropped 5 bases and J dropped 3 bases, with 14 bases sitting between them. This CDR3 is built from 14 residues. CDR1 is SGHVS, CDR2 FQNEAQ, per germline. Based on the CDR3 plus reference TRBV7-8 and TRBJ2-7, the full variable domain is GAGVSQSPRYKVAKRGQDVALRCDPISGHVSLFWYQQALGQGPEFLTYFQNEAQLDKSGLPSDRFFAERPEGSVSTLKIQRTQQEDSAVYLCASSPLGHNYEQYFGPGTRLTVT.

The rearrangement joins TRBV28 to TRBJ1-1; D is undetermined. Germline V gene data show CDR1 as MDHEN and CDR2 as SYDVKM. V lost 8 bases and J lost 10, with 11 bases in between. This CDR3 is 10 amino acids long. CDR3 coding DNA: TGTGCCAGCGGATTTCGCGGAGCTTTCTTT. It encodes CASGFRGAFF.

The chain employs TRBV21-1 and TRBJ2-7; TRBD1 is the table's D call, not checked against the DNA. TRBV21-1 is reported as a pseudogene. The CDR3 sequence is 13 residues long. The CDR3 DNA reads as TGTGCCAGCAGCGGGACAGAGCACTACGAGCAGTACTTC. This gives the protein CASSGTEHYEQYF.